A single sample is the source of the 30 T cell receptor beta chains below, sequenced in a study of cytomegalovirus exposure and HLA in healthy donors. The PCR contained 60 Vbeta and 13 Jbeta primers. Some clones are missing from TCRdb's copy, which holds only in-frame ones; the method was immunoSEQ multiplex PCR. The data show 75,000 to 100,000 clones, 64% seen once. Sequenced input: PBMCs. Source of these receptors: a man in his 60s in good health and CMV-seronegative.

The V call is TRBV5-1, the J call TRBJ2-2; 7 bases are a match to TRBD1. The germline gives CDR1 SGHRS, CDR2 YFSETQ. The V segment lost 4 bases and the J segment 6 bases; nucleotides outside the gene matches: 6. The CDR3 is 14 residues long. This CDR3 is CASSTRQGPGELFF. The CDR3 bases are TGCGCCAGCAGCACCAGACAGGGCCCCGGGGAGCTGTTTTTT.

The CDR3 region is CATSTANEKLFF. The CDR3 DNA reads TGTGCCACCAGCACGGCTAATGAAAAACTGTTTTTT. The rearrangement joins TRBV15 to TRBJ1-4; D gene uncertain. The germline V and J ends were trimmed by 4 bases and 3 bases, with 3 bases remaining between them. This CDR3 contains 12 residues. Germline V lookup: CDR1 LNHNV, CDR2 YYDKDF (reference sequence). The full variable domain, with the rest looked up from reference TRBV15 and TRBJ1-4, is DAMVIQNPRYQVTQFGKPVTLSCSQTLNHNVMYWYQQKSSQAPKLLFHYYDKDFNNEADTPDNFQSRRPNTSFCFLDIRSPGLGDTAMYLCATSTANEKLFFGSGTQLSVL.

The V call is TRBV29-1, the J call TRBJ2-3; tentatively, D is TRBD1 (6 bases). CDR3 length equals 13 residues. CDR1 and CDR2 from the germline V gene are SQVTM and ANQGSEA. Trimming cost V 7 bases and J 5 bases, with 16 bases left between them. The CDR3 sequence: CSAAAGVGDTQYF. DNA of the CDR3: TGCAGCGCCGCGGCAGGGGTAGGAGATACGCAGTATTTT.

This clone was counted between two and nine times. This chain links TRBV4-1 with TRBJ1-2, with TRBD1 as a possible D gene (6 bases). Looked up from germline, CDR1 is MGHRA and CDR2 is YSYEKL. V lost 4 bases to trimming and J lost 1 base, with 10 bases between them. This CDR3 spans 14 amino acids. This CDR3 reads CASSRGQLNYGYTF. The CDR3 DNA follows: TGCGCCAGCAGCCGAGGACAGCTTAACTATGGCTACACCTTC.

The chain employs TRBV1 and TRBJ2-3; TRBD2 reflects the table's D call only, with no check against the DNA. TRBV1 is termed a pseudogene. The CDR3 sequence is 19 residues long. CDR3 nucleotide sequence: TGCACCAGCAGCCAAGGCCCCGAGACTAGCGGGGTCCTCACAGATACGCAGTATTTT. Translating gives CTSSQGPETSGVLTDTQYF.

The chain is built from TRBV7-6 and TRBJ2-1; TRBD1 aligns across 8 bases. Trimming at V came to 8 bases and at J to 8 bases, leaving 2 bases not matched to a gene. CDR3 length: 11 amino acids. Germline-derived CDR1 and CDR2 are SGHVS and FNYEAQ. CDR3 amino acids: CASGQGYEQFF. DNA of the CDR3: TGTGCCAGCGGACAGGGCTATGAGCAGTTCTTC.

V and J are TRBV5-1 and TRBJ1-4; D is perhaps TRBD1 (6 bases). The ends were cut back, 4 bases at V and 0 bases at J, with 16 bases in the middle. This CDR3 is 17 amino acids long. Germline loops: CDR1 SGHRS, CDR2 YFSETQ. In DNA, the CDR3 is TGCGCCAGCAGCGACGGACAGCTAAGTGCAACTAATGAAAAACTGTTTTTT. Protein: CASSDGQLSATNEKLFF.

The chain is built from TRBV29-1 and TRBJ1-1; the D is unclear. CDR3 length: 13 amino acids. Germline V gene lookup returns CDR1 SQVTM and CDR2 ANQGSEA. Trimming stripped 3 bases from V and 0 bases from J, with 8 bases between. The CDR3 sequence: CSVDVNLNTEAFF. As DNA, the CDR3 is TGCAGCGTTGACGTAAACTTGAACACTGAAGCTTTCTTT.

The V gene is TRBV7-8, the J gene TRBJ2-7; 7 bases map to TRBD1. This CDR3 spans 15 amino acids. Losses at the gene ends were 5 bases for V and 9 bases for J; bases not matched to a gene: 16. The V gene's germline CDR1 is SGHVS and CDR2 FQNEAQ. CDR3 sequence (DNA): TGTGCCAGCAGCCCCCCCGGGACAGTGGCTTACACGCAGTACTTC. Protein: CASSPPGTVAYTQYF.

This sequence joins TRBV18 and TRBJ2-5, with TRBD2 matching 7 bases. The length of the CDR3 is 13 residues. The J segment lost 3 bases and the V segment lost 3 bases, leaving 1 base of the junction unmatched. Germline-derived CDR1 and CDR2 are KGHSH and LQKENI. CDR3 region: CASSPGLEETQYF. CDR3 nucleotide sequence: TGTGCCAGCTCACCTGGACTAGAAGAGACCCAGTACTTC.

This chain links TRBV7-2 with TRBJ2-3; no clear D gene. The V and J ends lost 2 bases and 2 bases respectively, with 5 bases between them. The germline V gene has CDR1 SGHTA and CDR2 FQGNSA. The CDR3 spans 13 residues. The CDR3 region has the DNA TGTGCCAGCAGCTTATTGTACACAGATACGCAGTATTTT. This translates into CASSLLYTDTQYF.

The CDR3 loop is CASTRGGASYEQYF. The CDR3 DNA reads TGTGCCAGCACGAGAGGGGGCGCGAGTTACGAGCAGTACTTC. The chain couples TRBV2 to TRBJ2-7, with TRBD1 matching over 7 bases. Germline trimming cut 7 bases from V and 4 bases from J; bases unmatched to any gene: 10. This CDR3 is built from 14 residues. Germline V gives CDR1 SNHLY, CDR2 FYNNEI.

This chain joins TRBV25-1 and TRBJ1-4; 7 nucleotides line up with TRBD1. Looked up from germline, CDR1 is MGHDK and CDR2 is SYGVNS. Losses at the gene ends were 6 bases for V and 0 bases for J; bases not matched to a gene: 1. CDR3 size: 14 residues. The CDR3 protein is CASRGQTTNEKLFF. The CDR3 DNA sequence: TGTGCCAGCAGGGGACAGACAACTAATGAAAAACTGTTTTTT.

This clone came up once. The chain joins TRBV28 to TRBJ2-5; D is undetermined. CDR3 size: 14 residues. Germline V gene lookup returns CDR1 MDHEN and CDR2 SYDVKM. V shed 3 bases and J shed 0 bases, with 8 bases lying between them. The CDR3 DNA follows: TGTGCCAGCAGTTTGGCTGTGTACCAAGAGACCCAGTACTTC. This codes for CASSLAVYQETQYF. Full variable domain (outside the CDR3, taken from reference TRBV28 and TRBJ2-5): DVKVTQSSRYLVKRTGEKVFLECVQDMDHENMFWYRQDPGLGLRLIYFSYDVKMKEKGDIPEGYSVSREKKERFSLILESASTNQTSMYLCASSLAVYQETQYFGPGTRLLVL.

As for this clone: At the DNA level, this CDR3 is encoded by other sequences in the same sample as well. The rearrangement joins TRBV5-1 to TRBJ2-7; 7 bases agree with TRBD2. Germline CDR1 reads SGHRS; CDR2 reads YFSETQ. After removal of 4 bases from V and 4 bases from J, the junction contained 2 bases not matched to a gene. This CDR3 region has 12 residues. The CDR3, as DNA: TGCGCCAGCAGCGGGGGGGTATACGAGCAGTACTTC. Translation: CASSGGVYEQYF.

The V gene is TRBV2, the J gene TRBJ2-5; weak D call: TRBD2 (6 bases). The CDR3 sequence is 13 residues long. Trimming took off 7 bases at V and 3 bases at J, with 12 bases between the two ends. CDR1 and CDR2 (germline): SNHLY, FYNNEI. The CDR3, as DNA: TGTGCCAGCACAGGGACTCTCGAAGAGACCCAGTACTTC. It encodes CASTGTLEETQYF.

This sequence joins TRBV19 and TRBJ2-3; D may be TRBD2 (5 bases). This CDR3 comprises 16 residues. Trimming removed 1 base from V and 2 bases from J, with 13 bases in between. Germline CDR1 and CDR2: LNHDA and SQIVND (reference sequence). The CDR3 region has the DNA TGTGCCAGTAGTATAGTACCGGGAATTGCCACAGATACGCAGTATTTT. It codes for CASSIVPGIATDTQYF.

This chain connects TRBV9 to TRBJ1-1, with 9 bases aligning to TRBD1. This CDR3 region has 14 residues. Looked up from germline, CDR1 is SGDLS and CDR2 is YYNGEE. The V gene end was trimmed by 4 bases and the J gene end by 5 bases; junction bases not matched to a gene: 6. The CDR3 nucleotides read TGTGCCAGCAGCCGAGGGACAGGGATTACTGAAGCTTTCTTT. Translating gives CASSRGTGITEAFF.

This chain uses TRBV29-1 with TRBJ1-1; 12 nucleotides align to TRBD1. Germline V CDR1 and CDR2: SQVTM, ANQGSEA. The CDR3 length is 13 residues. Trimming removed 6 bases from V and 1 base from J; junction bases left unmatched: 0. This CDR3 reads CSVGQGANTEAFF. CDR3 nucleotide sequence: TGCAGCGTGGGACAGGGGGCGAACACTGAAGCTTTCTTT.

J is TRBJ2-3 and V is TRBV2, with a tentative D call TRBD2 (5 bases). The CDR3 is 13 amino acids. V lost 6 bases and J 6 bases, leaving 13 bases between the germline ends. Looked up from germline, CDR1 is SNHLY and CDR2 is FYNNEI. CDR3 nucleotide sequence: TGTGCCAGCAGAGGCGAGCGGTCGGATACGCAGTATTTT. Translating gives CASRGERSDTQYF.

The chain carries TRBV5-1 and TRBJ1-5; D may be TRBD1 (5 bases). The CDR3 runs to 14 residues. Trimming cost V 1 base and J 5 bases, with 10 bases left between them. From germline, CDR1 is SGHRS and CDR2 YFSETQ. The CDR3 DNA is TGCGCCAGCAGCTTGTTAGGAGGGGATCAGCCCCAGCATTTT. It is translated as CASSLLGGDQPQHF.

The V call is TRBV2, the J call TRBJ2-7, with D tentatively TRBD1 (6 bases). Looked up from germline, CDR1 is SNHLY and CDR2 is FYNNEI. Trimming cost V 6 bases and J 1 base, with 10 bases left between them. The CDR3 spans 13 residues. The CDR3 DNA is TGTGCCAGCAGGACAGGAGGATCCTACGAGCAGTACTTC. Translation: CASRTGGSYEQYF.

The chain couples TRBV28 to TRBJ2-7, with TRBD1 matching over 7 bases. J lost 0 bases, V lost 6 bases, and 8 bases had no gene match. The germline CDR1 and CDR2 sequences are MDHEN and SYDVKM. The CDR3 loop spans 15 amino acids. DNA for the CDR3: TGTGCCAGCAGCTTTACAGGGGACCTCTCCTACGAGCAGTACTTC. Translating it yields CASSFTGDLSYEQYF.

Concerning this clone itself: Mismatch with germline at one junction end may stem from a read error. The rearrangement joins TRBV18 to TRBJ2-1; D uncertain. The CDR3 contains 13 residues. The V gene's germline CDR1 is KGHSH and CDR2 LQKENI. CDR3 sequence: CASSPLVNNEQFF. The CDR3 DNA is TGTGCCAGCTCACCACTCGTCAACAATGAACAGTTCTTC.

The chain combines TRBV27 with TRBJ2-3; TRBD2 aligns across 9 bases. V was pared by 3 bases and J by 4 bases, with 5 bases of the junction left unmatched. Germline V gene data show CDR1 as MNHEY and CDR2 as SMNVEV (reference sequence). The CDR3 is 15 amino acids. CDR3 loop: CASSFSGSEADTQYF. CDR3 sequence (DNA): TGTGCCAGCAGTTTTAGCGGGAGTGAAGCAGATACGCAGTATTTT.

The J gene is TRBJ2-1, the V gene TRBV27, with 10 bases that match TRBD2. The CDR3 loop spans 16 amino acids. Germline CDR1 MNHEY, CDR2 SMNVEV (reference sequence). Losses at the gene ends were 4 bases for V and 5 bases for J; bases not matched to a gene: 8. The CDR3 DNA is TGTGCCAGCAGTTCGCCTAGCGGGGGTGGAAACAATGAGCAGTTCTTC. It encodes CASSSPSGGGNNEQFF.

A single count supports this clone. V is TRBV2 and J is TRBJ1-5, with D uncertain. Per the germline V gene, CDR1 is SNHLY and CDR2 is FYNNEI. The germline V and J ends were trimmed by 2 bases and 6 bases, with 5 bases remaining between them. The CDR3 consists of 12 residues. The CDR3 DNA sequence: TGTGCCAGCAGTGAATTATCTCAGCCCCAGCATTTT. It yields the protein CASSELSQPQHF.

The chain recombines TRBV6-1 with TRBJ2-2; D call uncertain. Germline V CDR1 and CDR2: MNHNS, SASEGT. Between the trimmed V and J ends, which lost 5 bases and 1 base, there was a span of 5 bases. The CDR3 length is 13 residues. CDR3 loop: CASSYWNTGELFF. The CDR3 DNA follows: TGTGCCAGCAGTTATTGGAACACCGGGGAGCTGTTTTTT.

This chain links TRBV20-1 with TRBJ2-7, with TRBD2 as a possible D gene (6 bases). Germline V lookup: CDR1 DFQATT, CDR2 SNEGSKA (reference sequence). The CDR3 extends over 11 amino acids. V lost 6 bases to trimming and J lost 7 bases, with 13 bases between them. The CDR3, as DNA: TGCAGTGCCGTACTGGGGAGGGAGCAGTACTTC. It translates to CSAVLGREQYF.

The V gene is TRBV15, the J gene TRBJ2-2; D may be TRBD1 (6 bases). The CDR3 sequence is 17 residues long. Per the germline V gene, CDR1 is LNHNV and CDR2 is YYDKDF (reference sequence). V was clipped by 0 bases and J by 2 bases, with 13 bases between them. The CDR3 nucleotides read TGTGCCACCAGCAGAGATTGGGGGACAACTAACACCGGGGAGCTGTTTTTT. It codes for CATSRDWGTTNTGELFF.